The 21 T cell receptor beta chains in this list originate from one sample, sequenced in a study of cytomegalovirus exposure and HLA in healthy donors. Both 60 Vbeta primers and 13 Jbeta primers went into the PCR. Generated by immunoSEQ multiplex PCR, the TCRdb table keeps only in-frame clones and is missing some. The sample contains over 150,000 clones, over 70% of which appear only once. Sequencing input: PBMCs. Receptor source: a woman aged 25 to 39 in good health and CMV-seropositive.

The gene calls are TRBV19 and TRBJ2-7, with a weak D call TRBD1 (6 bases). The V end was cut by 4 bases, the J end by 0 bases, with 13 bases between. In germline, CDR1 is LNHDA, CDR2 SQIVND (reference sequence). This CDR3 is built from 15 residues. CDR3 in DNA: TGTGCCAGTAGTACTGACAGGACCAGCTCCTACGAGCAGTACTTC. Its protein is CASSTDRTSSYEQYF.

This rearrangement joins TRBV6-5 to TRBJ2-1; 13 nucleotides line up with TRBD2. Germline V gene lookup returns CDR1 MNHEY and CDR2 SVGAGI. This CDR3 comprises 15 residues. V trimming: 5 bases; J trimming: 5 bases; junction bases outside the gene matches: 3. CDR3 amino acids: CASSIGTSGNNEQFF. DNA of the CDR3: TGTGCCAGCAGTATTGGGACTAGCGGGAACAATGAGCAGTTCTTC.

The chain carries TRBV6-1 and TRBJ1-2, with 8 bases fitting TRBD1. Germline lookup yields CDR1 MNHNS and CDR2 SASEGT. Losses at the gene ends were 3 bases for V and 4 bases for J; bases not matched to a gene: 4. The length of the CDR3 is 14 residues. CDR3: CASSDGTGAYGYTF. CDR3 in DNA: TGTGCCAGCAGTGATGGGACAGGAGCCTATGGCTACACCTTC.

This rearrangement joins TRBV28 to TRBJ2-1; D might be TRBD2 (6 bases). Germline lookup yields CDR1 MDHEN and CDR2 SYDVKM. V shed 8 bases and J shed 0 bases, with 11 bases lying between them. The CDR3 is 14 amino acids. For the CDR3, the DNA is TGTGCCAGCGTCCCGGGAGCCTCCTACAATGAGCAGTTCTTC. This translates into CASVPGASYNEQFF.

Comment on this clone: One end of the junction does not line up with germline, which may come from a read error. CDR3 region: CSSSLVAGLLVGGYTF. DNA of the CDR3: TGTTCCAGCAGCTTAGTGGCAGGACTACTGGTAGGGGGCTACACCTTC. This sequence joins TRBV7-9 and TRBJ1-2; the D is unclear. The length of the CDR3 is 16 residues. Germline V gene data show CDR1 as SEHNR and CDR2 as FQNEAQ (reference sequence).

V gene TRBV4-2 combines with J gene TRBJ2-3; D uncertain. The CDR3 covers 15 residues. Germline CDR1 reads LGHNA; CDR2 reads YNFKEQ. V was trimmed by 2 bases and J by 0 bases, leaving 9 bases between them. CDR3 nucleotide sequence: TGTGCCAGCAGCCAATATGAGGCGAGCACAGATACGCAGTATTTT. Translated, it gives CASSQYEASTDTQYF.

The gene calls are TRBV12-5 and TRBJ2-1; no clear D. Germline V gene lookup returns CDR1 LGHNT and CDR2 FRNRAP. This CDR3 contains 13 residues. Trimming cost V 8 bases and J 7 bases, with 15 bases left between them. The CDR3 here is CASSTFNMNEQFF. As DNA, the CDR3 is TGTGCTAGTTCGACTTTTAACATGAATGAGCAGTTCTTC.

J is TRBJ1-1 and V is TRBV6-4; tentative D call: TRBD1 (6 bases). The germline V and J ends were trimmed by 4 bases and 7 bases, with 13 bases remaining between them. Germline CDR1 is MRHNA and CDR2 is SNTAGT. This CDR3 is 13 amino acids long. The CDR3 reads CASSVGARGEAFF. The CDR3 DNA reads as TGTGCCAGCAGTGTGGGGGCGCGAGGTGAAGCTTTCTTT.

V usage is TRBV29-1 and J usage is TRBJ2-7; 9 bases are shared with TRBD2. The V segment lost 4 bases and the J segment 3 bases; nucleotides outside the gene matches: 4. The CDR3 extends over 13 amino acids. Germline loops: CDR1 SQVTM, CDR2 ANQGSEA. This CDR3 reads CSVVDSGSYEQYF. DNA for the CDR3: TGCAGCGTTGTGGATAGCGGGAGCTACGAGCAGTACTTC.

The genes are TRBV5-4 and TRBJ2-1; TRBD2 matches 9 bases. V lost 4 bases, J lost 7 bases, and 15 bases stayed unmatched. The CDR3 runs 17 residues. CDR1 SGHNT and CDR2 YYREEE come from the germline V gene (reference sequence). The CDR3 protein is CASSMPKPGLAANEQFF. CDR3 nucleotides: TGTGCCAGCAGCATGCCTAAACCGGGACTAGCAGCAAATGAGCAGTTCTTC. Full variable domain (remainder filled in from reference TRBV5-4 and TRBJ2-1): ETGVTQSPTHLIKTRGQQVTLRCSSQSGHNTVSWYQQALGQGPQFIFQYYREEENGRGNFPPRFSGLQFPNYSSELNVNALELDDSALYLCASSMPKPGLAANEQFFGPGTRLTVL.

In its sample, this clone was seen once. The rearrangement joins TRBV2 to TRBJ1-6, with D perhaps matching TRBD1 (6 bases). Germline V gene data show CDR1 as SNHLY and CDR2 as FYNNEI. V dropped 7 bases and J dropped 5 bases, with 9 bases sitting between them. The CDR3 runs 13 residues. The CDR3 here is CASKGVHNSPLHF. The CDR3 DNA sequence: TGTGCCAGCAAGGGGGTCCATAATTCACCCCTCCACTTT.

The chain's CDR3 is CASSPSPSGKNNEQFF. Written as DNA, the CDR3 is TGTGCCAGTAGTCCAAGCCCTAGCGGAAAAAACAATGAGCAGTTCTTC. The genes are TRBV19 and TRBJ2-1; TRBD2 matches at 7 bases. V lost 5 bases and J lost 5; bases outside the gene matches: 12. CDR1 and CDR2 from the germline V gene are LNHDA and SQIVND (reference sequence). This CDR3 has 16 residues.

The J gene is TRBJ2-1, the V gene TRBV5-6; the match to TRBD2 covers 13 bases. This CDR3 region has 16 residues. CDR1 is SGHDT and CDR2 is YYEEEE in the germline V gene. The trim removed 4 bases at V and 10 bases at J, leaving 11 bases unmatched. CDR3 loop: CASSGAKGTSGIEQFF. CDR3 nucleotide sequence: TGTGCCAGCAGCGGAGCGAAGGGGACTAGCGGGATAGAGCAGTTCTTC. The whole variable domain, filled in from reference TRBV5-6 and TRBJ2-1, reads DAGVTQSPTHLIKTRGQQVTLRCSPKSGHDTVSWYQQALGQGPQFIFQYYEEEERQRGNFPDRFSGHQFPNYSSELNVNALLLGDSALYLCASSGAKGTSGIEQFFGPGTRLTVL.

This clone was seen a few times. This sequence joins TRBV5-1 and TRBJ2-3; no firm D call. The CDR3 is made up of 17 amino acids. CDR1 is SGHRS and CDR2 is YFSETQ in the germline V gene. Between the trimmed V and J ends, which lost 0 bases and 0 bases, there was a span of 14 bases. CDR3 region: CASSLAESSTSTDTQYF. The CDR3 nucleotides are TGCGCCAGCAGCTTGGCCGAAAGTAGTACTAGCACAGATACGCAGTATTTT.

The gene calls are TRBV7-2 and TRBJ2-7; D possibly corresponds to TRBD2 (5 bases). Trimming left V 5 bases short and J 7 bases short, with 18 bases between. CDR1 is SGHTA and CDR2 is FQGNSA in the germline V gene. This CDR3 has 14 residues. As DNA, the CDR3 is TGTGCCAGCAGCGTAGACACCGGGGTGCGGGAGCAGTACTTC. It encodes CASSVDTGVREQYF.

This chain uses TRBV7-8 with TRBJ1-5; D uncertain. Trimming stripped 5 bases from V and 0 bases from J, with 11 bases between. There are 15 residues in the CDR3. The germline gives CDR1 SGHVS, CDR2 FQNEAQ. CDR3 region: CASSGMYSSNQPQHF. The CDR3 bases are TGTGCCAGCAGCGGCATGTACAGTAGCAATCAGCCCCAGCATTTT. Using reference TRBV7-8 and TRBJ1-5 for the parts outside the CDR3, the full variable domain is GAGVSQSPRYKVAKRGQDVALRCDPISGHVSLFWYQQALGQGPEFLTYFQNEAQLDKSGLPSDRFFAERPEGSVSTLKIQRTQQEDSAVYLCASSGMYSSNQPQHFGDGTRLSIL.

This chain uses TRBV2 with TRBJ2-7, with 8 bases matching TRBD2. The germline V gene has CDR1 SNHLY and CDR2 FYNNEI. This CDR3 is built from 14 residues. J was trimmed by 5 bases and V by 6 bases; bases with no gene match: 9. The DNA of the CDR3 is TGTGCCAGCAGAACGCGGACTAGCTCGGACGAGCAGTACTTC. Protein: CASRTRTSSDEQYF. The full variable domain, completed using reference TRBV2 and TRBJ2-7, is EPEVTQTPSHQVTQMGQEVILRCVPISNHLYFYWYRQILGQKVEFLVSFYNNEISEKSEIFDDQFSVERPDGSNFTLKIRSTKLEDSAMYFCASRTRTSSDEQYFGPGTRLTVT.

CDR3 sequence (DNA): TGTGCCAGCAGCTTAGCCGGGAACGAGCAGTACTTC. Protein: CASSLAGNEQYF. The chain couples TRBV11-2 to TRBJ2-7; weak D call: TRBD2 (5 bases). V was pared by 1 base and J by 5 bases, with 6 bases between. The germline CDR1 and CDR2 sequences are SGHAT and FQNNGV. The CDR3 covers 12 residues. The full variable domain, completed using reference TRBV11-2 and TRBJ2-7, is EAGVAQSPRYKIIEKRQSVAFWCNPISGHATLYWYQQILGQGPKLLIQFQNNGVVDDSQLPKDRFSAERLKGVDSTLKIQPAKLEDSAVYLCASSLAGNEQYFGPGTRLTVT.

The CDR3 nucleotides are TGTGCCAGTAGTATTCCTAGCGGGAGTATCTACGAGCAGTACTTC. This sequence encodes CASSIPSGSIYEQYF. This chain links TRBV19 with TRBJ2-7; 10 nucleotides align to TRBD2. The trim removed 3 bases at V and 3 bases at J, leaving 5 bases unmatched. The CDR3 is 15 residues long. CDR1 LNHDA and CDR2 SQIVND come from the germline V gene (reference sequence).

Comments on this clone: One junction end does not reproduce the germline sequence, and a read error may be involved. The chain employs TRBV7-7 and TRBJ2-2; maybe TRBD1 (5 bases). CDR3 length: 15 amino acids. Germline loops: CDR1 SSHAT, CDR2 FNYEAQ (reference sequence). For the CDR3, the DNA is TGTGCTAGCAGCTCTGGGCCACACAGGACCGGGGAGCTGTTTTTT. Amino acid sequence: CASSSGPHRTGELFF.

This rearrangement joins TRBV28 to TRBJ2-1; 10 bases align to TRBD1. The germline V gene encodes CDR1 MDHEN and CDR2 SYDVKM. This CDR3 is 15 amino acids long. V dropped 4 bases and J dropped 5; count of bases not matched to a gene: 5. The CDR3, as DNA: TGTGCCAGCAGTTATCGGACAGGGGGAAACAATGAGCAGTTCTTC. It specifies CASSYRTGGNNEQFF.